This T cell receptor beta chain was observed in a study of long-term antiretroviral therapy in people with HIV. Study details: The earliest samples predate the 2015 immediate-ART recommendation by about a decade. General study points: The clones with expansion before ART were dominant in the repertoire at all time points. It was observed that HIV repertoires exhibited narrower CDR3 length ranges than controls.

Researchers ran immunoSEQ v3.0 at survey level. TCRdb keeps only in-frame clones here, not all; method: immunoSEQ multiplex PCR. Of roughly 15,000 clones detected, around 80% appear once; the ten largest clones hold 6.5% to 8.5%. In regard to this clone: The antigen remains unidentified.

This CDR3 comprises 14 residues. Germline V gives CDR1 MNHEY, CDR2 SMNVEV (reference sequence). J was trimmed by 9 bases and V by 4 bases; bases with no gene match: 12. This clonotype originated in a man between 18 and 29 years old with HIV. The chain recombines TRBV27 with TRBJ2-7; 7 bases line up with TRBD2. Specimen: unsorted PBMCs, collected 0.1 years after starting antiretroviral therapy. CDR3 sequence: CASSSPTSSRGQYF. The CDR3 coding sequence is TGTGCCAGCAGTTCCCCGACTAGCTCCCGCGGGCAGTACTTC.